Below are 11 T cell receptor beta chains sequenced from a single sample in a study of OX40 agonist ivuxolimab in advanced cancers. Some clones are missing from TCRdb's copy, which holds only in-frame ones; the method was immunoSEQ multiplex PCR. The repertoire consists of under 80,000 clones, with 88% occurring once and the leading ten covering less than 5%. The sample was CD4+ or CD8+ T cells sorted from blood, taken in a trial of the OX40 agonist ivuxolimab. These receptors originate from an adult with an advanced solid tumor such as melanoma, head and neck, liver or kidney cancer.

The chain carries TRBV19 and TRBJ2-5, with a possible D match to TRBD2 (5 bases). Trimming took 3 bases from V and 2 from J, leaving 13 bases between them. The CDR3 runs 15 residues. Germline assignment: CDR1 LNHDA and CDR2 SQIVND (reference sequence). For the CDR3, the DNA is TGTGCCAGTAGTATTAGCCTGACGGGGCAAGAGACCCAGTACTTC. This translates into CASSISLTGQETQYF.

The chain couples TRBV7-2 to TRBJ2-7; 8 nucleotides match TRBD1. V gave up 7 bases and J gave up 4 bases; unmatched junction bases: 6. Germline CDR1 is SGHTA and CDR2 is FQGNSA. CDR3 size: 13 residues. This CDR3 reads CASKAGGGYEQYF. CDR3 nucleotides: TGTGCCAGCAAGGCAGGGGGCGGGTACGAGCAGTACTTC.

Of note for this clone: A junction end diverges from the germline sequence, so it may reflect a read error. The chain employs TRBV4-1 and TRBJ1-3; D remains unclear. The germline CDR1 and CDR2 sequences are MGHRA and YSYEKL. The CDR3 loop spans 15 amino acids. DNA of the CDR3: TGCGCCAGCAGCCAAGCGGAGTCTCCTGGAAACACCACATATTTT. As protein: CASSQAESPGNTTYF.

The V call is TRBV11-2, the J call TRBJ2-6; 8 bases map to TRBD1. With 5 bases clipped from V and 0 bases from J, the junction kept 3 bases outside the gene matches. From germline, CDR1 is SGHAT and CDR2 FQNNGV. This CDR3 has 16 amino acids. The CDR3 DNA is TGTGCCAGCAGCGTCGGACAGGGCTCTGGGGCCAACGTCCTGACTTTC. Its translation: CASSVGQGSGANVLTF.

A few counts support this clone. The genes are TRBV6-5 and TRBJ1-4, with D possibly TRBD1 on 5 matching bases. Trimming took off 0 bases at V and 7 bases at J, with 12 bases between the two ends. CDR1 is MNHEY, CDR2 SVGAGI, per germline. The CDR3 covers 15 residues. Here the CDR3 DNA reads TGTGCCAGCAGTTACTCCACGGGGGTCGGTGAAAAACTGTTTTTT. This gives the protein CASSYSTGVGEKLFF.

The rearrangement uses TRBV11-2 and TRBJ1-5; the D gene is possibly TRBD1 (5 bases). Looked up from germline, CDR1 is SGHAT and CDR2 is FQNNGV. V lost 7 bases and J 6 bases, leaving 22 bases between the germline ends. The CDR3 has 16 amino acids. The CDR3 region is CASMMIGAGRSQPQHF. In DNA, the CDR3 is TGTGCCAGCATGATGATCGGGGCAGGGCGATCTCAGCCCCAGCATTTT.

The J gene is TRBJ2-3, the V gene TRBV5-1; 7 nucleotides align to TRBD1. The CDR3 contains 14 residues. Per germline, CDR1 SGHRS and CDR2 YFSETQ. Trimming cost V 5 bases and J 2 bases; bases outside gene matches: 5. CDR3 protein: CASSFGQATDTQYF. In DNA, the CDR3 is TGCGCCAGCAGTTTTGGACAGGCCACAGATACGCAGTATTTT. Drawing the rest from reference TRBV5-1 and TRBJ2-3, the complete variable domain is KAGVTQTPRYLIKTRGQQVTLSCSPISGHRSVSWYQQTPGQGLQFLFEYFSETQRNKGNFPGRFSGRQFSNSRSEMNVSTLELGDSALYLCASSFGQATDTQYFGPGTRLTVL.

The V call is TRBV5-8, the J call TRBJ2-4; D tentatively reads TRBD1 or TRBD2 (5 bases each). The germline V gene encodes CDR1 SGHTS and CDR2 YDEGEE. V was cut by 7 bases and J by 0 bases, with 14 bases left in between. The CDR3 sequence is 15 residues long. The CDR3 reads CASGTGLLAKNIQYF. Written as DNA, the CDR3 is TGTGCCAGCGGCACGGGGCTACTAGCCAAAAACATTCAGTACTTC.

A note on this clone: An end of the junction differs from the germline gene, which may be a read error. This chain links TRBV6-5 with TRBJ2-3, with D uncertain. CDR1 MNHEY and CDR2 SVGAGI come from the germline V gene. This CDR3 contains 14 residues. The CDR3 region has the DNA TGTGCCAGCAGGGGCTCTCGCAGCAGAGATACGCAGTATTTT. Translated, it gives CASRGSRSRDTQYF.

This clone showed up just once. The chain combines TRBV5-1 with TRBJ2-3, with D maybe TRBD2 (5 bases). Germline CDR1 and CDR2: SGHRS and YFSETQ. CDR3 length equals 16 residues. The ends were cut back, 5 bases at V and 2 bases at J, with 18 bases in the middle. The CDR3 nucleotides read TGCGCCAGCAGAAGGACTTCATCCCTTAACACAGATACGCAGTATTTT. Protein product: CASRRTSSLNTDTQYF.

The gene calls are TRBV4-2 and TRBJ2-7; 7 nucleotides align to TRBD1. The V gene end was trimmed by 5 bases and the J gene end by 4 bases; junction bases not matched to a gene: 14. The CDR3 runs 16 residues. The germline V gene encodes CDR1 LGHNA and CDR2 YNFKEQ. The CDR3 nucleotides read TGTGCCAGCAGCTCCGGGACAGCTCTCCCCTTTTACGAGCAGTACTTC. Translating it yields CASSSGTALPFYEQYF.